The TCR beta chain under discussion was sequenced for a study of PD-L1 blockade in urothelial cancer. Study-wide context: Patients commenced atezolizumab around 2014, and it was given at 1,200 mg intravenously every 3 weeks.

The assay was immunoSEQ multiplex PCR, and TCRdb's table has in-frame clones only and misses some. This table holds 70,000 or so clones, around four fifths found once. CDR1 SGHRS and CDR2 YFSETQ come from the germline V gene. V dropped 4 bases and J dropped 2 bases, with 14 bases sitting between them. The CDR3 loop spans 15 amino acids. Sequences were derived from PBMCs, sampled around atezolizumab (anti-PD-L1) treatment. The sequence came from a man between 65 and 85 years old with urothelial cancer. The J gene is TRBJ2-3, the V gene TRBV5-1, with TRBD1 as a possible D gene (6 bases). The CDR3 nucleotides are TGCGCCAGCAGCATAACGGGACAAGACACAGATACGCAGTATTTT. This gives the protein CASSITGQDTDTQYF.